This TCR beta chain was retrieved from a study of T-cell memory formation after mild COVID-19. At the level of the study: TCR clusters were mostly donor specific. Findings of the study overall: The main location of contracting CD4+ clones was CM and EM, and that of contracting CD8+ clones was EMRA. Cross-reactive memory seemingly joined, as some responding clones were found in pre-infection memory.

TCRdb ran MiXCR on the 5' RACE reads and lists one entry per CDR3 protein. The sample has hundreds of thousands of distinct CDR3 sequences; about a sixth are singletons. The CDR3 is made up of 12 amino acids. Losses at the gene ends were 6 bases for V and 6 bases for J; bases not matched to a gene: 4. The table lists this clonotype with a few counts. The antigen is not known. The receptor's source is a man between 18 and 29 years old who had mild COVID-19 (a few samples of this study predate the infection). Cell type and time point are not known. Sequenced material: PBMCs or a T cell subset sorted from them (not recorded which). The chain recombines TRBV12-3 or TRBV12-4 with TRBJ1-2; TRBD1 agrees at 7 bases. CDR3 in DNA: TGTGCCAGCAGCACAGGGGTTCATGGCTACACCTTC. Translated: CASSTGVHGYTF.